The 29 T cell receptor beta chains below were found in one sample sequenced in a study of T cells in Graves' hyperthyroidism and ophthalmopathy. Amplification yielded TCR beta CDR3 regions, with RNA transcripts as the source. The HTBI primer set was used in a first-round RT-PCR of the TCR CDR3. TCRdb independently ran MiXCR on the multiplex PCR reads; one entry per CDR3 protein. Among fewer than 450,000 distinct CDR3 sequences listed, 15% to 20% were seen once. Specimen: blood. Source of these receptors: a woman aged 25 to 39 with Graves' hyperthyroidism that later progressed to Graves' ophthalmopathy.

This clonotype showed up many times. V is TRBV6-1 and J is TRBJ2-7, with D possibly being TRBD1 (5 bases). Germline CDR1 and CDR2: MNHNS and SASEGT. The CDR3 sequence is 13 residues long. V was pared by 6 bases and J by 3 bases, with 12 bases between. CDR3: CASRQGLGYEQYF. The CDR3 DNA follows: TGTGCCAGCAGGCAGGGCTTAGGCTACGAGCAGTACTTC.

Concerning this clonotype: A single base separates this from a much larger clone, so it may be a read error. The V and J genes are TRBV19 and TRBJ2-1; 14 bases fit TRBD2. The germline CDR1 and CDR2 sequences are LNHDA and SQIVND (reference sequence). The CDR3 is made up of 17 amino acids. CDR3 loop: CASSAGLAGGLSNEQLF. The CDR3 DNA sequence: TGTGCCAGTAGTGCAGGACTAGCGGGAGGTCTCTCGAATGAGCAGCTCTTC.

This clonotype has more than one count but fewer than ten. The chain joins TRBV5-1 to TRBJ2-1; 7 bases are shared with TRBD1. This CDR3 has 15 residues. Germline V gives CDR1 SGHRS, CDR2 YFSETQ. V trimming: 4 bases; J trimming: 3 bases; junction bases outside the gene matches: 7. CDR3 nucleotide sequence: TGCGCCAGCAGCGATCGGGACAGTAGCTACAATGAGCAGTTCTTC. This translates into CASSDRDSSYNEQFF.

This clonotype appeared many times. This chain joins TRBV28 and TRBJ1-1, with D possibly TRBD1 on 5 matching bases. This CDR3 comprises 13 residues. V gave up 7 bases and J gave up 1 base, with 10 bases separating them. CDR1 is MDHEN, CDR2 SYDVKM, per germline. CDR3 protein: CASMGRGNTEAFF. CDR3 sequence (DNA): TGTGCCAGCATGGGACGGGGGAACACTGAAGCTTTCTTT.

In its sample, this clonotype was seen many times. V gene TRBV2 combines with J gene TRBJ2-5; TRBD1 matches 10 bases. CDR3 length: 17 amino acids. Germline loops: CDR1 SNHLY, CDR2 FYNNEI. Trimming cost V 2 bases and J 5 bases; bases outside gene matches: 11. CDR3 nucleotide sequence: TGTGCCAGCAGTGAATATGCCGGGGACAGGGGATGGGAGACCCAGTACTTC. This gives the protein CASSEYAGDRGWETQYF.

V usage is TRBV2 and J usage is TRBJ2-5, with D unresolved. Trimming pared 7 bases from V and 3 bases from J, leaving 12 bases between. The CDR3 has 13 residues. The germline V gene encodes CDR1 SNHLY and CDR2 FYNNEI. This chain's CDR3 is CASIGADKETQYF. In nucleotides, the CDR3 is TGTGCCAGCATTGGAGCAGATAAAGAGACCCAGTACTTC.

This clonotype has ten or more counts. This chain joins TRBV28 and TRBJ1-1, with 7 bases aligning to TRBD1. Germline V lookup: CDR1 MDHEN, CDR2 SYDVKM. The CDR3 has 14 amino acids. V lost 3 bases to trimming and J lost 2 bases; unmatched junction nucleotides: 3. The DNA of the CDR3 is TGTGCCAGCAGTTTGGACAGGTCAAACACTGAAGCTTTCTTT. Encoded protein: CASSLDRSNTEAFF.

This clonotype was counted ten times or more. This chain links TRBV19 with TRBJ1-6; 7 positions match TRBD1. The junction had 7 bases not matched to a gene; V was cut back by 6 bases and J by 8 bases. The CDR3 extends over 14 amino acids. CDR1 is LNHDA, CDR2 SQIVND, per germline (reference sequence). CDR3 protein: CASRPGTDYSPLHF. Here the CDR3 DNA reads TGTGCCAGTAGGCCCGGGACAGATTATTCACCCCTCCACTTT. Complete variable domain (other parts from reference TRBV19 and TRBJ1-6): DGGITQSPKYLFRKEGQNVTLSCEQNLNHDAMYWYRQDPGQGLRLIYYSQIVNDFQKGDIAEGYSVSREKKESFPLTVTSAQKNPTAFYLCASRPGTDYSPLHFGNGTRLTVT.

This clonotype was seen ten or more times. The J gene is TRBJ2-1, the V gene TRBV5-6; D call uncertain. Trimming shortened V by 6 bases and J by 1 base, and 14 bases separated the two germline ends. This CDR3 is 15 amino acids long. CDR1 is SGHDT, CDR2 YYEEEE, per germline. The CDR3 spells CASNHVLGSYNEQFF. In DNA form, the CDR3 reads TGTGCCAGCAACCATGTCCTTGGTTCCTACAATGAGCAGTTCTTC.

This clonotype has a count of ten or more. The V gene is TRBV5-6, the J gene TRBJ2-5; TRBD1 might be the D (6 bases). CDR1 and CDR2 (germline): SGHDT, YYEEEE. The CDR3 loop spans 15 amino acids. V shed 4 bases and J shed 4 bases, with 17 bases lying between them. The CDR3 sequence is CASSATGIGGETQYF. The CDR3, as DNA: TGTGCCAGCAGCGCTACAGGGATAGGGGGAGAGACCCAGTACTTC.

This clonotype has a handful of counts. The DNA for the CDR3 is TGCGCCAGCAGCTCGGGACAGAGGATCTCCTACGAGCAGTACTTC. This gives the protein CASSSGQRISYEQYF. V and J are TRBV5-1 and TRBJ2-7; 7 nucleotides agree with TRBD1. This CDR3 region has 15 residues. Unmatched junction bases numbered 6, after V lost 3 bases and J lost 0 bases. CDR1 is SGHRS, CDR2 YFSETQ, per germline.

This clonotype was counted at least ten times. The rearrangement links TRBV3-1 to TRBJ2-7; D not certain. The CDR3 has 16 residues. The germline V gene encodes CDR1 LGHDT and CDR2 YNNKEL (reference sequence). Between the trimmed V and J ends, which lost 1 base and 3 bases, there was a span of 16 bases. CDR3 sequence reads: CASSQGIPLGIYEQYF. The CDR3 region has the DNA TGTGCCAGCAGCCAAGGAATCCCCCTTGGGATCTACGAGCAGTACTTC.

This clonotype was recorded at least ten times. This rearrangement joins TRBV5-8 to TRBJ1-6, with 11 positions matching TRBD1. Germline lookup yields CDR1 SGHTS and CDR2 YDEGEE. Trimming at V came to 2 bases and at J to 9 bases, leaving 7 bases not matched to a gene. The CDR3 spans 16 residues. The CDR3 spells CASSFGQGAIGSPLHF. The DNA for the CDR3 is TGTGCCAGCAGCTTCGGACAGGGGGCGATAGGTTCACCCCTCCACTTT.

This clonotype was picked up many times. This chain uses TRBV12-3 or TRBV12-4 with TRBJ2-1; D is undetermined. Between the trimmed V and J ends, which lost 10 bases and 1 base, there was a span of 14 bases. The CDR3 loop spans 14 amino acids. The CDR3 DNA reads TGTGCCACCCAGGCGGCTGTTTCCTACAATGAGCAGTTCTTC. Translating it yields CATQAAVSYNEQFF.

V and J are TRBV12-5 and TRBJ2-2, with a weak D call TRBD1 (7 bases). Trimming cost V 6 bases and J 5 bases, with 19 bases left between them. CDR3 length: 16 amino acids. CDR1 is LGHNT, CDR2 FRNRAP, per germline. CDR3 sequence reads: CASGSAGGKRTGELFF. The CDR3 DNA is TGTGCTAGTGGCTCCGCAGGGGGGAAAAGGACCGGGGAGCTGTTTTTT.

The sample holds a few counts of this clonotype. The chain combines TRBV5-5 with TRBJ2-2, with 7 bases fitting TRBD2. V lost 2 bases, J lost 6 bases, and 10 bases stayed unmatched. Germline V CDR1 and CDR2: SGHKS, YYEKEE (reference sequence). The CDR3 covers 16 residues. The CDR3 DNA follows: TGTGCCAGCAGCTTAGGGACTAATAGATCCCCCGGGGAGCTGTTTTTT. Translated, it gives CASSLGTNRSPGELFF. Full variable domain (outside the CDR3, taken from reference TRBV5-5 and TRBJ2-2): DAGVTQSPTHLIKTRGQQVTLRCSPISGHKSVSWYQQVLGQGPQFIFQYYEKEERGRGNFPDRFSARQFPNYSSELNVNALLLGDSALYLCASSLGTNRSPGELFFGEGSRLTVL.

This clonotype was detected many times. The V gene is TRBV7-2, the J gene TRBJ2-5; D is tentatively TRBD1 or TRBD2 (5 bases each). Trimming took off 6 bases at V and 3 bases at J, with 14 bases between the two ends. Germline V CDR1 and CDR2: SGHTA, FQGNSA. This CDR3 is 14 amino acids long. The CDR3 spells CASSGGRNEETQYF. DNA of the CDR3: TGTGCCAGCAGTGGGGGACGTAATGAAGAGACCCAGTACTTC.

This clonotype was counted at least ten times. V and J are TRBV28 and TRBJ2-7, with unresolved D. The CDR3 sequence is 12 residues long. The V and J ends lost 5 bases and 4 bases respectively, with 9 bases between them. Germline V gene data show CDR1 as MDHEN and CDR2 as SYDVKM. CDR3 amino acids: CASSAGGYEQYF. In DNA form, the CDR3 reads TGTGCCAGCAGTGCCGGCGGATACGAGCAGTACTTC.

This clonotype was detected a few times. This could be a read error, since a much larger clone is one nucleotide away. V is TRBV5-1 and J is TRBJ1-4, with D uncertain. The germline gives CDR1 SGHRS, CDR2 YFSETQ. V was cut by 3 bases and J by 8 bases, with 17 bases left in between. The CDR3 spans 15 residues. For the CDR3, the DNA is TGCGCCAGCAGCTATGGACGGGGTCGGAACGAAAAACTGTTTTTT. Protein sequence: CASSYGRGRNEKLFF. Variable domain in full (rest from reference TRBV5-1 and TRBJ1-4): KAGVTQTPRYLIKTRGQQVTLSCSPISGHRSVSWYQQTPGQGLQFLFEYFSETQRNKGNFPGRFSGRQFSNSRSEMNVSTLELGDSALYLCASSYGRGRNEKLFFGSGTQLSVL.

This clonotype has ten or more counts. V gene TRBV11-2 combines with J gene TRBJ2-4, with D unresolved. Trimming left V 5 bases short and J 0 bases short, with 14 bases between. CDR1 SGHAT and CDR2 FQNNGV come from the germline V gene. The CDR3 contains 16 residues. CDR3 region: CASSGRSELAKNIQYF. CDR3 in DNA: TGTGCCAGCAGCGGACGCTCGGAGCTAGCCAAAAACATTCAGTACTTC.

This clonotype came up many times. The CDR3 DNA reads as TGTGCCAGCTCGCCTCCGACCGGGAAGGGGCTCTATGGCTACACCTTC. Protein sequence: CASSPPTGKGLYGYTF. V usage is TRBV18 and J usage is TRBJ1-2, with D possibly TRBD1 on 5 matching bases. The V gene lost 6 bases and the J gene lost 4 bases, with 21 bases spanning the gap. This CDR3 comprises 16 residues. The germline CDR1 and CDR2 sequences are KGHSH and LQKENI.

This clonotype was seen at least ten times. The J gene is TRBJ1-5, the V gene TRBV20-1, with D perhaps matching TRBD1 (5 bases). The CDR3 covers 15 residues. The germline V gene has CDR1 DFQATT and CDR2 SNEGSKA (reference sequence). The V and J ends lost 6 bases and 6 bases respectively, with 21 bases between them. The CDR3 is CSATVWGFQSQPQHF. The DNA of the CDR3 is TGCAGTGCCACAGTTTGGGGGTTTCAGTCTCAGCCCCAGCATTTT.

V is TRBV28 and J is TRBJ2-7; a weak D match, TRBD1 (6 bases). Germline CDR1 reads MDHEN; CDR2 reads SYDVKM. Trimming took off 2 bases at V and 4 bases at J, with 12 bases between the two ends. The CDR3 length is 14 residues. CDR3 coding DNA: TGTGCCAGCAGTTTAACAAACAGGGAATACGAGCAGTACTTC. It encodes CASSLTNREYEQYF.

This clonotype was seen repeatedly, ten times or more. J is TRBJ2-1 and V is TRBV27, with 7 bases matching TRBD1. This CDR3 comprises 13 residues. Germline-derived CDR1 and CDR2 are MNHEY and SMNVEV (reference sequence). With V trimmed by 7 bases and J by 2 bases, 2 bases remained unmatched. DNA of the CDR3: TGTGCCAGCACGACAGGGCCCTACAATGAGCAGTTCTTC. Translated, it gives CASTTGPYNEQFF.

The J gene is TRBJ1-2, the V gene TRBV2; TRBD1 might be the D (6 bases). V was shortened by 8 bases and J by 1 base, with 8 bases between the two germline ends. Germline V gene lookup returns CDR1 SNHLY and CDR2 FYNNEI. There are 12 residues in the CDR3. The CDR3 loop is CASGGDNYGYTF. The CDR3 coding sequence is TGTGCCAGCGGGGGCGATAACTATGGCTACACCTTC. Complete variable domain (other parts from reference TRBV2 and TRBJ1-2): EPEVTQTPSHQVTQMGQEVILRCVPISNHLYFYWYRQILGQKVEFLVSFYNNEISEKSEIFDDQFSVERPDGSNFTLKIRSTKLEDSAMYFCASGGDNYGYTFGSGTRLTVV.

The V gene is TRBV2, the J gene TRBJ2-2; D ambiguous. The germline V gene has CDR1 SNHLY and CDR2 FYNNEI. Trimming stripped 3 bases from V and 9 bases from J, with 5 bases between. The CDR3 extends over 11 amino acids. The CDR3 is CASSDRWELFF. CDR3 sequence (DNA): TGTGCCAGCAGTGACCGCTGGGAGCTGTTTTTT.

This clonotype was seen more than once but under ten times. V and J are TRBV5-6 and TRBJ1-3; D gene ambiguous. CDR1 SGHDT and CDR2 YYEEEE come from the germline V gene. This CDR3 is built from 16 residues. V was pared by 0 bases and J by 0 bases, with 10 bases between. The CDR3 DNA reads TGTGCCAGCAGCTTGGATGCTGTCAACTCTGGAAACACCATATATTTT. Residues: CASSLDAVNSGNTIYF.

This clonotype appeared many times. The V and J genes are TRBV29-1 and TRBJ2-7, with D perhaps TRBD2 (5 bases). Germline CDR1 reads SQVTM; CDR2 reads ANQGSEA. CDR3 length: 14 residues. Trimming shortened V by 1 base and J by 4 bases, and 14 bases separated the two germline ends. CDR3 coding DNA: TGCAGCGTTGAAGGGTCGGCGGGCAGATACGAGCAGTACTTC. Translation: CSVEGSAGRYEQYF.

This clonotype was detected ten times or more. This chain connects TRBV2 to TRBJ2-7; D gene unclear. Germline CDR1 reads SNHLY; CDR2 reads FYNNEI. The CDR3 is made up of 12 amino acids. With 4 bases removed from V and 0 bases from J, the gap between germline ends came to 4 bases. Here the CDR3 DNA reads TGTGCCAGCAGTGCGGCCTCCTACGAGCAGTACTTC. Protein sequence: CASSAASYEQYF.